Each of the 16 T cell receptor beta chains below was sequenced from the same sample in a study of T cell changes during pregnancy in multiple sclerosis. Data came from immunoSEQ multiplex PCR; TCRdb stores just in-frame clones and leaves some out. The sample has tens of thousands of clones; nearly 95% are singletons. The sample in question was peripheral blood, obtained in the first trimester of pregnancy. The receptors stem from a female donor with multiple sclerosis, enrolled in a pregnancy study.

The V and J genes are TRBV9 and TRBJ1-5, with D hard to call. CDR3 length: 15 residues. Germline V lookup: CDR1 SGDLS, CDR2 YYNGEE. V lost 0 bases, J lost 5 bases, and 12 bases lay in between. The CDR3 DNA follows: TGTGCCAGCAGCGTAGAAGGAGGGCAGGATCAGCCCCAGCATTTT. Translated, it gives CASSVEGGQDQPQHF.

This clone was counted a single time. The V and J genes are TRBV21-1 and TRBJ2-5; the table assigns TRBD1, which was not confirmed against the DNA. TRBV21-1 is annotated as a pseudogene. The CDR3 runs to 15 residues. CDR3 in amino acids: CASSIAGDIQETQYF. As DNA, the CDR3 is TGTGCCAGCAGCATAGCGGGGGACATCCAAGAGACCCAGTACTTC.

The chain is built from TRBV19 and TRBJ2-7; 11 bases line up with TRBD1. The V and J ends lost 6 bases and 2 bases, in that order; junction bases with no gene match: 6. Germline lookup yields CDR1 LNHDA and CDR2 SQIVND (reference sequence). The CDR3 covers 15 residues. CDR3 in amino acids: CASSFSGQGAYEQYF. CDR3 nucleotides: TGTGCCAGTAGCTTCTCGGGACAGGGGGCCTACGAGCAGTACTTC.

The CDR3 DNA reads as TGTGCCAGCAGCTTAGTGCGGGAGACTGACAATGAGCAGTTCTTC. Translation gives CASSLVRETDNEQFF. The chain uses TRBV7-6 and TRBJ2-1, with 7 bases that match TRBD2. The J segment lost 5 bases and the V segment lost 1 base, leaving 5 bases of the junction unmatched. CDR3 length: 15 residues. Germline CDR1 and CDR2: SGHVS and FNYEAQ.

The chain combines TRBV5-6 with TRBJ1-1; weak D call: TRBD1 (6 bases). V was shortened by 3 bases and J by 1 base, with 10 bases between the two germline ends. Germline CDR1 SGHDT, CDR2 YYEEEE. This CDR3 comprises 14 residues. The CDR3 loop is CASSSGTSNTEAFF. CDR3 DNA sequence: TGTGCCAGCAGCTCCGGGACATCGAACACTGAAGCTTTCTTT.

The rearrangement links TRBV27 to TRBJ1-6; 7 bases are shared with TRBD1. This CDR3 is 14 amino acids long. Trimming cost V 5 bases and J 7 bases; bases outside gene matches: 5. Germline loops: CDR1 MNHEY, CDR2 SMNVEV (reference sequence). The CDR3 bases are TGTGCCAGCAGTCACCGGGACAGCAATTCACCCCTCCACTTT. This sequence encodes CASSHRDSNSPLHF.

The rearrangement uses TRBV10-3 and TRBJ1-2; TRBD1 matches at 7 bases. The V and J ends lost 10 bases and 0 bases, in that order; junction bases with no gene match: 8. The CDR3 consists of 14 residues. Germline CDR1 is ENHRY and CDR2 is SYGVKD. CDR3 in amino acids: CATELGGSNYGYTF. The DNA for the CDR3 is TGTGCCACCGAATTAGGGGGCTCTAACTATGGCTACACCTTC.

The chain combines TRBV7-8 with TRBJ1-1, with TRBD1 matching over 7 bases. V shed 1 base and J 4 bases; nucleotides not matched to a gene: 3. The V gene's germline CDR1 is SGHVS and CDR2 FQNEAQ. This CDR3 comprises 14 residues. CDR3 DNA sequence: TGTGCCAGCAGCTTAGGACAGGGCCCCACTGAAGCTTTCTTT. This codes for CASSLGQGPTEAFF. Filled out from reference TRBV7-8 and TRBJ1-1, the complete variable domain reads GAGVSQSPRYKVAKRGQDVALRCDPISGHVSLFWYQQALGQGPEFLTYFQNEAQLDKSGLPSDRFFAERPEGSVSTLKIQRTQQEDSAVYLCASSLGQGPTEAFFGQGTRLTVV.

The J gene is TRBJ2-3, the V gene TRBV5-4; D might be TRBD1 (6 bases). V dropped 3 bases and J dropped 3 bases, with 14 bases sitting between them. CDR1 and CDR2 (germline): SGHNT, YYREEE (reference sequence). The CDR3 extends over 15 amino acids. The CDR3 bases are TGTGCCAGCAGCTCTCGGTCCAGGGGAACAGATACGCAGTATTTT. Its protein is CASSSRSRGTDTQYF.

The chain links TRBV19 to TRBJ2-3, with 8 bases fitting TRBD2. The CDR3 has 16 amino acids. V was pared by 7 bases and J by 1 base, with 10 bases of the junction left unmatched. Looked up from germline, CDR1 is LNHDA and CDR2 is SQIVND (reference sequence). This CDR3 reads CASTPTGAGGTDTQYF. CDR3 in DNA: TGTGCCAGTACCCCAACTGGAGCGGGGGGCACAGATACGCAGTATTTT.

CDR3 DNA: TGCAGCGTGGCGGGCAGGGGGAGGGAAAAACTGTTTTTT. Amino acids: CSVAGRGREKLFF. The chain links TRBV29-1 to TRBJ1-4, with 7 bases fitting TRBD1. V was pared by 6 bases and J by 8 bases, with 9 bases of the junction left unmatched. CDR1 SQVTM and CDR2 ANQGSEA come from the germline V gene. This CDR3 comprises 13 residues. The entire variable domain, with the rest obtained from reference TRBV29-1 and TRBJ1-4, is as follows: SAVISQKPSRDICQRGTSLTIQCQVDSQVTMMFWYRQQPGQSLTLIATANQGSEATYESGFVIDKFPISRPNLTFSTLTVSNMSPEDSSIYLCSVAGRGREKLFFGSGTQLSVL.

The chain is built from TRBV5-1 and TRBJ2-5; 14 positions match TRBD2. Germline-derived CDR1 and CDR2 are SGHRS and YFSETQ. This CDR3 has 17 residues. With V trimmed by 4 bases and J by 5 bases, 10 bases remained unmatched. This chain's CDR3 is CASSPQTSGGVRETQYF. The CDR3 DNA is TGCGCCAGCAGCCCCCAGACTAGCGGGGGGGTGCGGGAGACCCAGTACTTC.

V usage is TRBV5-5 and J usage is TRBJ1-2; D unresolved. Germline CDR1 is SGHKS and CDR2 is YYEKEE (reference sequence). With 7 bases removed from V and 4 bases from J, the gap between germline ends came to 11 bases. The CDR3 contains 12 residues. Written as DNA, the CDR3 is TGTGCCAGCGCCCGGGAGTTCTATGGCTACACCTTC. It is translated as CASAREFYGYTF.

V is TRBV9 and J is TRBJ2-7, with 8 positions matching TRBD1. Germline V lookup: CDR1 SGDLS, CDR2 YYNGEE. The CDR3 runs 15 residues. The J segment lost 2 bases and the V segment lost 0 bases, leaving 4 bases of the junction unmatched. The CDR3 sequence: CASSVATGGTYEQYF. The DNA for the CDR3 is TGTGCCAGCAGCGTAGCTACAGGGGGAACCTACGAGCAGTACTTC.

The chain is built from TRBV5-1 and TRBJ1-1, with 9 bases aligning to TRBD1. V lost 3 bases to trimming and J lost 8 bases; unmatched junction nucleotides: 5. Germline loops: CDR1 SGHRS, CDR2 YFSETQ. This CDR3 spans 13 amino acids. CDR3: CASSYDDRGEAFF. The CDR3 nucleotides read TGCGCCAGCAGCTACGATGACAGGGGGGAAGCTTTCTTT.

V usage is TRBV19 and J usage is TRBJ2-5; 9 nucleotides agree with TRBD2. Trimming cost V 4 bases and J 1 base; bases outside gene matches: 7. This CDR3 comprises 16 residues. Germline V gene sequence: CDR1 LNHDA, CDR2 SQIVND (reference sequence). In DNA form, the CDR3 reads TGTGCCAGTAGTACAGTCAGCGGGGGGCCCCAAGAGACCCAGTACTTC. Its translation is CASSTVSGGPQETQYF.